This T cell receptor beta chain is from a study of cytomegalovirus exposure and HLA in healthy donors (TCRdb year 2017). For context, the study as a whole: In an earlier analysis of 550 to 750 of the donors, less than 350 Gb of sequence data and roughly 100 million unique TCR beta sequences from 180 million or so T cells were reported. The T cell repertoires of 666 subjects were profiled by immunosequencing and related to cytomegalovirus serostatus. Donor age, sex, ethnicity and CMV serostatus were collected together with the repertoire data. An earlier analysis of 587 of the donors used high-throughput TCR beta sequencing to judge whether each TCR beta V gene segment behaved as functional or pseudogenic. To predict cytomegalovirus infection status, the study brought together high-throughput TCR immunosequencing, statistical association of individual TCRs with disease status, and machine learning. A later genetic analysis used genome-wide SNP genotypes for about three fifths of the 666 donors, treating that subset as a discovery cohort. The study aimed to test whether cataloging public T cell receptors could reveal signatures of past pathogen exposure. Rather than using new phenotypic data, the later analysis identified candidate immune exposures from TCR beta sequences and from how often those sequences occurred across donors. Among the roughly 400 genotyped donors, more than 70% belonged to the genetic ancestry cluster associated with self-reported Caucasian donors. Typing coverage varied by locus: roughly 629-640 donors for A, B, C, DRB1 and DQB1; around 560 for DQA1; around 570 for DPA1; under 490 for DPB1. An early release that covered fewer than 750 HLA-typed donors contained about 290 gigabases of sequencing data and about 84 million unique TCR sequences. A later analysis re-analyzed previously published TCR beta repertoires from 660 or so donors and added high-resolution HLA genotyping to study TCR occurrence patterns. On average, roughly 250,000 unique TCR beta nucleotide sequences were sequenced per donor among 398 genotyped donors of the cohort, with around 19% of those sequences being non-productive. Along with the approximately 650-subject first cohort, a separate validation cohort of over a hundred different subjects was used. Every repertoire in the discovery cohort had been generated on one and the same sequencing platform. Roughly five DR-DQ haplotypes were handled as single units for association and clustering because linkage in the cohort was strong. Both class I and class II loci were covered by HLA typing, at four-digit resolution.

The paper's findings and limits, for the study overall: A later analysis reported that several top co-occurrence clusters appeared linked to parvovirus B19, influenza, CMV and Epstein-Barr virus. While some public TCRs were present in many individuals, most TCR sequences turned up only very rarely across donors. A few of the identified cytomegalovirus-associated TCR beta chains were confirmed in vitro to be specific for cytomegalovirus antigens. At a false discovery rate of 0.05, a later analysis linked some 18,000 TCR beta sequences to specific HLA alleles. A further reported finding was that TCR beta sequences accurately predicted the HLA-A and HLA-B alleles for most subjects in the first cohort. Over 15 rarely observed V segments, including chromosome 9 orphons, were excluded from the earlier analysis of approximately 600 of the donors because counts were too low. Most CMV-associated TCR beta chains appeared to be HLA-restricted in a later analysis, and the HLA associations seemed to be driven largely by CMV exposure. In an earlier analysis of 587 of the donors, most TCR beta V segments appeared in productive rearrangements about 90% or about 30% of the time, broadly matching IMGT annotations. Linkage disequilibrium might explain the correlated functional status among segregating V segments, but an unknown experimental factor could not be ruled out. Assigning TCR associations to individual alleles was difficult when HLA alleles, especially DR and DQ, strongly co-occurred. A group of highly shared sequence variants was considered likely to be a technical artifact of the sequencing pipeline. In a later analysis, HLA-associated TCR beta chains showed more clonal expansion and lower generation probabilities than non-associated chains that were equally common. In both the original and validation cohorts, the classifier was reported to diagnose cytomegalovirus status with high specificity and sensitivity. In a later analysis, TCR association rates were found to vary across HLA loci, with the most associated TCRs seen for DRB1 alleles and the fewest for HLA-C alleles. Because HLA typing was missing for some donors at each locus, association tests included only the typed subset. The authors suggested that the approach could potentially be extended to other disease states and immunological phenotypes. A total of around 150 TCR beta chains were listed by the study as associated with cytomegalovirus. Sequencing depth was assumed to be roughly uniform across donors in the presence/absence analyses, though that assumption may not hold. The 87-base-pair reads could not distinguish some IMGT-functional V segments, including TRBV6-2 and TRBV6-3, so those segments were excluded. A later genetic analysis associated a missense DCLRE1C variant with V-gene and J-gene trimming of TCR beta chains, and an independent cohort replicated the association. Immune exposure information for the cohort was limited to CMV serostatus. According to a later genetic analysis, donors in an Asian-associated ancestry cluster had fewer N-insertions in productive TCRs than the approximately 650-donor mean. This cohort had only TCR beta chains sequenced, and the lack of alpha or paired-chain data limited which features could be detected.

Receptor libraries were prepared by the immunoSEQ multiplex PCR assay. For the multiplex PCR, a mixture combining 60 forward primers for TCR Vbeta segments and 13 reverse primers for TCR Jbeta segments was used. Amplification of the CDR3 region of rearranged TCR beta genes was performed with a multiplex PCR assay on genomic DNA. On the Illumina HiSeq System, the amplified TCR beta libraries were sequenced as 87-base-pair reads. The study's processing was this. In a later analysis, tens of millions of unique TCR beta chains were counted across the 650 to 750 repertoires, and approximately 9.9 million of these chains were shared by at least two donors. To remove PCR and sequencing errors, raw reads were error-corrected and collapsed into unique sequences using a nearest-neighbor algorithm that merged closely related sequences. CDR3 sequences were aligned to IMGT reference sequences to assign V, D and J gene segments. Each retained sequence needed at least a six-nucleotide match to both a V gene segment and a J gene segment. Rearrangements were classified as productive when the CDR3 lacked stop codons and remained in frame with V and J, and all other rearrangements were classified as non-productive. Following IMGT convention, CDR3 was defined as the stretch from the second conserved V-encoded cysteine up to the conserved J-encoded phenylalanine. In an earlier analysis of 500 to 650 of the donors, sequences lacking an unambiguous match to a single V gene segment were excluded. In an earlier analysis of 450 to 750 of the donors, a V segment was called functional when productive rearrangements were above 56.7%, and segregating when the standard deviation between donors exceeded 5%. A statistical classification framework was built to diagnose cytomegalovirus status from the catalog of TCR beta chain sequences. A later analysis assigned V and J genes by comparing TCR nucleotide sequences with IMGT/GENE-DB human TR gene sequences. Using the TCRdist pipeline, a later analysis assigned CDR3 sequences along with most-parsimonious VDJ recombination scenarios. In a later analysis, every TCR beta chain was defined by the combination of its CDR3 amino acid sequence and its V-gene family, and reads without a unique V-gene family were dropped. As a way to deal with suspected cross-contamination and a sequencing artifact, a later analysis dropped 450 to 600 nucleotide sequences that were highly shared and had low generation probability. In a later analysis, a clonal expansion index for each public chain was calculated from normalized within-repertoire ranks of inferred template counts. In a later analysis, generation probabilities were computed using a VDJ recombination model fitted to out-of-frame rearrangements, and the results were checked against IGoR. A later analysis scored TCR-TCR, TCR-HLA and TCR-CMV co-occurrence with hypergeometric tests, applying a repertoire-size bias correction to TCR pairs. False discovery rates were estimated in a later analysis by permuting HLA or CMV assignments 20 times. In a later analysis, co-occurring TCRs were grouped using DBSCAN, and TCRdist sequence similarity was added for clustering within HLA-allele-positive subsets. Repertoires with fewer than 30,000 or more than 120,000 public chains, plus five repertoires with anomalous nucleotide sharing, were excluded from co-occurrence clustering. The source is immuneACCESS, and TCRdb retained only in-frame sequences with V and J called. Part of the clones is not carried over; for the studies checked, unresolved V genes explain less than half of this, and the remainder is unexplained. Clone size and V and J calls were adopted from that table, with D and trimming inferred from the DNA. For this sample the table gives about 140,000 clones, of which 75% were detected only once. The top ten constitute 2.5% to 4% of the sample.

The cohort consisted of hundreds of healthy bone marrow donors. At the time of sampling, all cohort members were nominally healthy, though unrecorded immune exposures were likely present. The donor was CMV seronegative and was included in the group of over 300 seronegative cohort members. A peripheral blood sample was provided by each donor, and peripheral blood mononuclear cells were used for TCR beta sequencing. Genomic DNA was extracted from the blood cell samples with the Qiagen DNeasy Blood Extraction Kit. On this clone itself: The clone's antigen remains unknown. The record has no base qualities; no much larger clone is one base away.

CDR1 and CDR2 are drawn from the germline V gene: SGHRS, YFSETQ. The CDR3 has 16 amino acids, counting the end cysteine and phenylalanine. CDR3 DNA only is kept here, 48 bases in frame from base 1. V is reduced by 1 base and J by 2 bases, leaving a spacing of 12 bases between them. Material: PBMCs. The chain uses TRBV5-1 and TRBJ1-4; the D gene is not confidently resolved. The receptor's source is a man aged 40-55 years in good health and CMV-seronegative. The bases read TGCGCCAGCAGCTTGACTCAAAGTATCACTAATGAAAAACTGTTTTTT. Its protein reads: CASSLTQSITNEKLFF.